This TCR beta chain derives from a study of tumor and adjacent non-tumor tissue in lung cancer. Study-level background: Patients were aged roughly 30 to 76, 9 to 10 men and 4 to 6 women, stage I to III.

The table lists this clonotype with many counts. Its antigen is not identified. Trimming shortened V by 5 bases and J by 1 base, and 12 bases separated the two germline ends. CDR1 is PRHDT, CDR2 FYEKMQ, per germline (reference sequence). This CDR3 region has 14 residues. Findings of the study overall: Normal lung showed higher cumulative top 100 clone frequency than tumor. Compared with tumor, normal lung showed significantly lower TCR diversity.

RNA was extracted from bulk tissue without any cell sorting. More than 3 cm separated this lung sample from the edge of the tumor. The library came from three nested PCR rounds adapted from ARM-PCR protocols. TCRdb reprocessed the multiplex PCR reads with MiXCR, giving one entry per CDR3 protein. Of about 43,000 distinct CDR3 sequences in the sample, 60% were seen once. The chain carries TRBV13 and TRBJ2-7; TRBD2 might be the D (6 bases). The sequence derives from a man aged 45-65 years with non-small cell lung cancer. Sequenced: distant non-tumor lung tissue. CDR3 sequence (DNA): TGTGCCAGCAGCCCGACTAGGGGATCCTACGAGCAGTACTTC. The encoded protein is CASSPTRGSYEQYF.